The sequence of this T cell receptor beta chain was determined in a study of OX40 agonist ivuxolimab in advanced cancers. The overall study: Three patients showed partial responses: one hepatocellular carcinoma and two cutaneous melanoma cases. Broader study findings: Expanded clones belonging to CD8+ T cells outnumbered, on average, those of CD4+. Among the nonresponders, some also had low normalized T-cell clonal expansion. The 0.1-3.0 mg/kg partial responders had among the lowest clonal expansion.

With 3 bases clipped from V and 6 bases from J, the junction kept 8 bases outside the gene matches. This CDR3 contains 16 residues. From germline, CDR1 is SGHAT and CDR2 FQNNGV. Generated by immunoSEQ multiplex PCR, the TCRdb table keeps only in-frame clones and is missing some. The sample carries 70,000 to 80,000 clones, 93% recorded once. As to this clone: The antigen is unknown.

The genes are TRBV11-2 and TRBJ2-2; the match to TRBD1 covers 9 bases. The sequence was collected from an adult with an advanced solid tumor such as melanoma, head and neck, liver or kidney cancer. This specimen was CD4+ or CD8+ T cells sorted from blood, taken in a trial of the OX40 agonist ivuxolimab. The CDR3 is CASSFGDRVWPGELFF. The DNA of the CDR3 is TGTGCCAGCAGCTTCGGGGACAGGGTGTGGCCCGGGGAGCTGTTTTTT.